A selection of T cell receptor beta chains follows, all from one sample in a study of CD8 T cells in Susac syndrome. TCRdb re-analysed the immunoSEQ multiplex PCR reads in MiXCR, keeping a single row per CDR3 protein. Of about 81,000 distinct CDR3 sequences listed, 85% to 95% are singletons. Sequenced: CD8+ T cells from PBMCs. The receptors here all came from a human donor with Susac syndrome. The CDR3 runs from the conserved cysteine through the conserved F or W. D genes are given only for firm matches. Not every row has a clone size; where given, it reads once, few, many or a size class.

J gene | CDR3 length | D gene | clone size | V gene | CDR3 protein | CDR3 DNA
TRBJ2-3 | 13 | NA | NA | TRBV28 | CASSLLRADTQYF | TGTGCCAGCAGTTTATTAAGGGCAGATACGCAGTATTTT
TRBJ1-1 | 11 | NA | once | TRBV10-2 | CASRQNTEAFF | TGCGCCTCCCGACAGAACACTGAAGCTTTCTTT
TRBJ2-2 | 15 | NA | NA | TRBV4-3 | CASSQDRSGTGELFF | TGCGCCAGCAGCCAAGACCGGTCGGGCACCGGGGAGCTGTTTTTT
TRBJ2-2 | 16 | NA | few | TRBV7-9 | CASSSKQDPNTGELFF | TGTGCCAGCAGCTCTAAGCAGGACCCGAACACCGGGGAGCTGTTTTTT
TRBJ2-2 | 12 | TRBD1 | once | TRBV6-5 | CASSLTGGQLFF | TGTGCCAGCAGTCTAACAGGGGGGCAGCTGTTTTTT
TRBJ1-2 | 10 | NA | NA | TRBV30 | CALQADGYTF | TGTGCCTTGCAGGCTGACGGCTACACCTTC
TRBJ2-7 | 16 | TRBD2 | NA | TRBV7-9 | CASSGQLAGELYEQYF | TGTGCCAGCAGCGGTCAACTAGCGGGAGAGCTCTACGAGCAGTACTTC
TRBJ2-2 | 13 | NA | NA | TRBV30 | CAWSEINTGELFF | TGTGCCTGGAGCGAAATTAACACCGGGGAGCTGTTTTTT
TRBJ2-1 | 19 | TRBD2 | NA | TRBV7-9 | CASSSSSGGALGMWNEQFF | TGTGCCAGCAGCTCCTCCAGCGGGGGGGCCCTTGGGATGTGGAATGAGCAGTTCTTC
TRBJ2-1 | 14 | NA | NA | TRBV9 | CASSVFWGLDEQFF | TGTGCCAGCAGCGTATTTTGGGGCCTGGATGAGCAGTTCTTC
TRBJ2-5 | 18 | TRBD2 | NA | TRBV27 | CASSLGVAGGAYWETQYF | TGTGCCAGCAGTTTAGGTGTAGCGGGAGGTGCCTACTGGGAGACCCAGTACTTC
TRBJ2-5 | 13 | TRBD1 | NA | TRBV10-3 | CAIMDRLQETQYF | TGTGCCATCATGGACAGGCTCCAAGAGACCCAGTACTTC
TRBJ2-7 | 14 | NA | NA | TRBV27 | CASSLRGRAYEQYF | TGTGCCAGCAGTTTAAGGGGCAGGGCCTACGAGCAGTACTTC
TRBJ1-5 | 13 | NA | once | TRBV29-1 | CSVQSGENQPQHF | TGCAGCGTCCAGAGTGGAGAGAATCAGCCCCAGCATTTT
TRBJ2-2 | 14 | NA | once | TRBV19 | CASSAVQHTGELFF | TGTGCCAGTTCGGCAGTACAGCACACCGGGGAGCTGTTTTTT
TRBJ2-1 | 15 | TRBD2 | NA | TRBV7-9 | CASSPLADMQYEQFF | TGTGCCAGCAGCCCACTAGCGGACATGCAATATGAGCAGTTCTTC
TRBJ2-5 | 14 | TRBD2 | NA | TRBV24-1 | CATSDRGLEETQYF | TGTGCCACCAGTGATCGGGGACTAGAAGAGACCCAGTACTTC
TRBJ1-2 | 14 | TRBD1 | NA | TRBV11-2 | CASSLRWDSYGYTF | TGTGCCAGCAGTCTCCGATGGGACAGCTATGGCTACACCTTC
TRBJ1-2 | 13 | NA | few | TRBV6-5 | CASSYEGAGGYTF | TGTGCCAGCAGTTACGAGGGAGCGGGCGGCTACACCTTC
TRBJ2-7 | 17 | TRBD1 | NA | TRBV4-3 | CASSQHGGGQGSYEQYF | TGCGCCAGCAGCCAACACGGAGGGGGACAGGGCTCCTACGAGCAGTACTTC
TRBJ2-5 | 14 | TRBD2 | NA | TRBV10-2 | CASFGGSGGETQYF | TGCGCCAGCTTTGGCGGGAGCGGAGGAGAGACCCAGTACTTC
TRBJ2-5 | 14 | NA | NA | TRBV3-1 | CASSQEHRQETQYF | TGTGCCAGCAGCCAAGAGCATCGCCAAGAGACCCAGTACTTC
TRBJ1-5 | 15 | NA | NA | TRBV13 | CASSLGGQSNQPQHF | TGTGCCAGCAGTTTAGGTGGACAGAGCAATCAGCCCCAGCATTTT
TRBJ2-1 | 18 | TRBD1 | NA | TRBV28 | CASSRLGQPNYSYNEQFF | TGTGCCAGCAGTCGTCTGGGACAGCCAAACTACTCCTACAATGAGCAGTTCTTC
TRBJ2-2 | 14 | NA | NA | TRBV11-3 | CASGISNRSGELFF | TGTGCCAGCGGGATCTCTAACCGGTCGGGGGAGCTGTTTTTT
TRBJ2-1 | 14 | NA | NA | TRBV29-1 | CSVAFERSWNEQFF | TGCAGCGTTGCTTTCGAGCGGTCGTGGAATGAGCAGTTCTTC
TRBJ2-1 | 16 | TRBD2 | NA | TRBV13 | CASSTDGTSGYNEQFF | TGTGCCAGCAGCACCGATGGGACTAGCGGTTACAATGAGCAGTTCTTC
TRBJ2-5 | 13 | TRBD2 | NA | TRBV27 | CASRPGAGGTQYF | TGTGCCAGCAGGCCAGGGGCGGGGGGGACCCAGTACTTC
TRBJ2-5 | 15 | TRBD2 | NA | TRBV6-5 | CASSLLAANQETQYF | TGTGCCAGCAGTCTCCTAGCGGCCAACCAAGAGACCCAGTACTTC
TRBJ2-7 | 13 | NA | NA | TRBV4-3 | CASSQVGVSEQYF | TGCGCCAGCAGCCAAGTAGGGGTCAGCGAGCAGTACTTC
TRBJ2-1 | 18 | TRBD2 | NA | TRBV12-3/TRBV12-4 | CASSLTLAGLASYNEQFF | TGTGCCAGCAGTTTAACTCTTGCGGGACTAGCGTCCTACAATGAGCAGTTCTTC
TRBJ1-2 | 14 | NA | once | TRBV6-5 | CASSYTDFFDGYTF | TGTGCCAGCAGTTACACGGATTTTTTCGACGGCTACACCTTC
TRBJ2-7 | 15 | TRBD2 | NA | TRBV3-1 | CASSQRGGKTYEQYF | TGTGCCAGCAGCCAAAGGGGAGGGAAGACCTACGAGCAGTACTTC
TRBJ2-1 | 14 | NA | NA | TRBV20-1 | CSADSGQSYNEQFF | TGCAGTGCAGACTCAGGACAGTCCTACAATGAGCAGTTCTTC
TRBJ2-1 | 15 | TRBD2 | NA | TRBV29-1 | CSVVTSGILNNEQFF | TGCAGCGTTGTAACTAGCGGGATCCTCAACAATGAGCAGTTCTTC
TRBJ2-3 | 15 | TRBD2 | NA | TRBV20-1 | CSARDFREGGDTQYF | TGCAGTGCTAGAGATTTTCGGGAGGGCGGTGATACGCAGTATTTT
TRBJ2-1 | 14 | TRBD2 | NA | TRBV20-1 | CSAFSGESYNEQFF | TGCAGTGCTTTTAGCGGGGAGTCCTACAATGAGCAGTTCTTC
TRBJ2-7 | 14 | TRBD2 | NA | TRBV27 | CASSRTSGAYEQYF | TGTGCCAGCAGTCGGACTAGCGGGGCCTACGAGCAGTACTTC
TRBJ2-1 | 15 | TRBD2 | NA | TRBV4-2 | CASRPLAGGWNEQFF | TGTGCCAGCAGACCTCTAGCGGGAGGGTGGAATGAGCAGTTCTTC
TRBJ2-7 | 13 | TRBD2 | NA | TRBV29-1 | CSVVIAGSYEQYF | TGCAGCGTTGTAATAGCGGGCTCCTACGAGCAGTACTTC
TRBJ2-7 | 17 | NA | NA | TRBV7-9 | CASSPLDGAGASYEQYF | TGTGCCAGCAGCCCCCTGGACGGGGCGGGGGCATCCTACGAGCAGTACTTC
TRBJ1-3 | 16 | NA | NA | TRBV14 | CASSQIPEESVNTIYF | TGTGCCAGCAGCCAGATACCTGAAGAAAGTGTAAACACCATATATTTT
TRBJ2-5 | 14 | NA | NA | TRBV15 | CATASLLSQGTQYF | TGTGCCACCGCTAGCTTACTTTCCCAGGGGACCCAGTACTTC
TRBJ1-1 | 14 | TRBD1 | NA | TRBV12-3/TRBV12-4 | CASTNRGKGTEAFF | TGTGCCAGCACCAACAGGGGGAAGGGAACTGAAGCTTTCTTT
TRBJ1-3 | 15 | NA | once | TRBV12-3/TRBV12-4 | CASIPLGEVGNTIYF | TGTGCCAGCATCCCCCTCGGGGAGGTTGGAAACACCATATATTTT
TRBJ1-3 | 16 | NA | NA | TRBV27 | CASSLSGGPSGNTIYF | TGTGCCAGCAGTTTATCCGGGGGGCCCTCTGGAAACACCATATATTTT
TRBJ2-1 | 16 | NA | NA | TRBV6-2/TRBV6-3 | CASNSDLRSSYNEQFF | TGTGCCAGCAACTCAGACCTTCGGAGCTCCTACAATGAGCAGTTCTTC
TRBJ2-3 | 15 | NA | NA | TRBV6-5 | CASSDGNGYTDTQYF | TGTGCCAGCTCGGACGGAAACGGATACACAGATACGCAGTATTTT